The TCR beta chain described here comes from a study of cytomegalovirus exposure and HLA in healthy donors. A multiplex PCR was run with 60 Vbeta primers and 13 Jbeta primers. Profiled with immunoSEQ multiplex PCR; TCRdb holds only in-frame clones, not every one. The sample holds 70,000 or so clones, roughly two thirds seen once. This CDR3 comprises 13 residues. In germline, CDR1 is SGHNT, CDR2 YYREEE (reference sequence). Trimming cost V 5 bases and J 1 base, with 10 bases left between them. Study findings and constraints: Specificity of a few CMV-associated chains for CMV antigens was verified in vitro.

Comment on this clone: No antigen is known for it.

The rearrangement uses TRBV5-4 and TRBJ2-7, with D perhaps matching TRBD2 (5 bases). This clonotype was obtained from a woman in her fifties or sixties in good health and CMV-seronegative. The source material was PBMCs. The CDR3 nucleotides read TGTGCCAGCAGTATTCCGGGGTCCTACGAGCAGTACTTC. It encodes CASSIPGSYEQYF.